Following are 25 T cell receptor beta chains from one sample sequenced in a study of CD8 T cells in Susac syndrome. RNA amounts of roughly 0.45 to 1 ug underwent reverse transcription with random hexamers. MiXCR, applied by TCRdb to the immunoSEQ multiplex PCR reads, yields one record per CDR3 protein. Of around 200,000 distinct CDR3 sequences in the sample, 90% to 95% are singletons; the top ten hold less than 0.11%. The material sequenced was CD4+ T cells from PBMCs. These receptors originate from a human donor in good health.

The chain couples TRBV7-2 to TRBJ1-2; D ambiguous. The CDR3 consists of 14 residues. Trimming left V 6 bases short and J 4 bases short, with 15 bases between. From germline, CDR1 is SGHTA and CDR2 FQGNSA. CDR3 region: CASRWLSGAYGYTF. CDR3 DNA: TGTGCCAGCAGATGGTTGTCAGGCGCCTATGGCTACACCTTC.

The chain couples TRBV9 to TRBJ2-5; no reliable D call. CDR1 is SGDLS, CDR2 YYNGEE, per germline. V lost 0 bases to trimming and J lost 5 bases, with 11 bases between them. The CDR3 covers 14 residues. The CDR3 nucleotides are TGTGCCAGCAGCGTAGGGGTAGGTTCGGAGACCCAGTACTTC. This sequence encodes CASSVGVGSETQYF.

V and J are TRBV7-9 and TRBJ2-7; a possible D gene is TRBD1 (5 bases). Germline assignment: CDR1 SEHNR and CDR2 FQNEAQ (reference sequence). The CDR3 sequence is 14 residues long. Trimming left V 1 base short and J 0 bases short, with 7 bases between. The CDR3 DNA sequence: TGTGCCAGCAGCTTAGTACAGGCCTCCTACGAGCAGTACTTC. Its protein is CASSLVQASYEQYF.

The chain has TRBV29-1 and TRBJ2-1, with D perhaps matching TRBD2 (5 bases). Looked up from germline, CDR1 is SQVTM and CDR2 is ANQGSEA. This CDR3 region has 12 residues. Trimming pared 6 bases from V and 6 bases from J, leaving 12 bases between. CDR3 DNA sequence: TGCAGCGTCGGACTCCGACGCAATGAGCAGTTCTTC. This sequence encodes CSVGLRRNEQFF.

This clonotype was seen once. The chain combines TRBV12-3 or TRBV12-4 with TRBJ2-3, with D tentatively TRBD2 (6 bases). V lost 6 bases to trimming and J lost 11 bases, with 18 bases between them. The CDR3 covers 13 residues. DNA of the CDR3: TGTGCCAGCAGGGCCCTATCTAGCGAAGGGCAGTATTTT. It yields the protein CASRALSSEGQYF.

The genes are TRBV5-6 and TRBJ2-3, with D possibly being TRBD1 or TRBD2 (5 bases each). Looked up from germline, CDR1 is SGHDT and CDR2 is YYEEEE. The CDR3 is made up of 12 amino acids. Between the trimmed V and J ends, which lost 3 bases and 6 bases, there was a span of 8 bases. CDR3 DNA sequence: TGTGCCAGCAGCTGGGACGGGGATACGCAGTATTTT. Translation gives CASSWDGDTQYF.

This clonotype was detected only a few times. The chain links TRBV20-1 to TRBJ1-5, with D hard to call. This CDR3 has 14 residues. Trimming removed 3 bases from V and 4 bases from J, with 13 bases in between. CDR1 DFQATT and CDR2 SNEGSKA come from the germline V gene (reference sequence). The CDR3 loop reads CSASAGGRNQPQHF. DNA of the CDR3: TGCAGTGCTAGTGCCGGAGGACGGAATCAGCCCCAGCATTTT.

The V gene is TRBV6-2 or TRBV6-3, the J gene TRBJ2-7; no reliable D call. Germline CDR1 is MNHEY and CDR2 is SVGEGT. V was clipped by 6 bases and J by 5 bases, with 14 bases between them. The CDR3 consists of 13 residues. CDR3 sequence reads: CASRPPAVHEQYF. Here the CDR3 DNA reads TGTGCCAGCAGACCACCAGCCGTCCACGAGCAGTACTTC.

This sequence joins TRBV7-9 and TRBJ1-1; 7 nucleotides line up with TRBD1. The CDR3 is 14 residues long. The germline V gene has CDR1 SEHNR and CDR2 FQNEAQ (reference sequence). Losses at the gene ends were 5 bases for V and 3 bases for J; bases not matched to a gene: 6. The CDR3 sequence: CASSVTGADTEAFF. The CDR3 DNA is TGTGCCAGCAGCGTAACAGGGGCTGACACTGAAGCTTTCTTT.

This sequence joins TRBV4-1 and TRBJ2-5; D is perhaps TRBD1 (6 bases). V gave up 0 bases and J gave up 2 bases, with 19 bases separating them. There are 18 residues in the CDR3. CDR1 and CDR2 (germline): MGHRA, YSYEKL. The CDR3 sequence: CASSQERAGTTSQETQYF. CDR3 sequence (DNA): TGCGCCAGCAGCCAAGAGCGAGCCGGGACAACATCACAAGAGACCCAGTACTTC.

The chain joins TRBV9 to TRBJ2-3, with D possibly being TRBD1 or TRBD2 (5 bases each). Germline values: CDR1 SGDLS, CDR2 YYNGEE. V was cut by 0 bases and J by 6 bases, with 14 bases left in between. The CDR3 loop spans 15 amino acids. CDR3 sequence (DNA): TGTGCCAGCAGCGTAGCGGGGACCGACGGGGATACGCAGTATTTT. It codes for CASSVAGTDGDTQYF.

The chain links TRBV27 to TRBJ1-5, with TRBD1 as a possible D gene (6 bases). There are 14 residues in the CDR3. V lost 6 bases and J 7 bases, leaving 16 bases between the germline ends. CDR1 is MNHEY and CDR2 is SMNVEV in the germline V gene (reference sequence). In DNA form, the CDR3 reads TGTGCCAGCAGACCGGACAGCGGGGGACAGCCCCAGCATTTT. This gives the protein CASRPDSGGQPQHF.

This chain uses TRBV27 with TRBJ1-5; TRBD1 is a possible D gene (6 bases). Trimming took 5 bases from V and 4 from J, leaving 15 bases between them. Germline V lookup: CDR1 MNHEY, CDR2 SMNVEV (reference sequence). CDR3 size: 15 residues. The CDR3, as DNA: TGTGCCAGCAGTCCTTGGACAGCAACGAATCAGCCCCAGCATTTT. Amino acid sequence: CASSPWTATNQPQHF.

This clonotype is a singleton in its sample. This chain links TRBV24-1 with TRBJ2-2, with D uncertain. Trimming stripped 0 bases from V and 1 base from J, with 5 bases between. CDR1 KGHDR and CDR2 SFDVKD come from the germline V gene. The CDR3 runs 15 residues. The CDR3 DNA follows: TGTGCCACCAGTGATTTGGACGGGAACACCGGGGAGCTGTTTTTT. Translating gives CATSDLDGNTGELFF.

V is TRBV20-1 and J is TRBJ2-1; the D gene could be TRBD1 or TRBD2 (6 bases each). This CDR3 contains 12 residues. Trimming cost V 6 bases and J 9 bases, with 15 bases left between them. The germline V gene encodes CDR1 DFQATT and CDR2 SNEGSKA (reference sequence). The CDR3 bases are TGCAGTGCGGGCGAGGGGGGCAGTGAGCAGTTCTTC. It specifies CSAGEGGSEQFF.

The chain recombines TRBV29-1 with TRBJ1-5; D unresolved. Deletions cut 0 bases from V and 0 bases from J, with 3 bases between. CDR1 and CDR2 from the germline V gene are SQVTM and ANQGSEA. The CDR3 has 13 residues. The CDR3 DNA sequence: TGCAGCGTTGAAGACAGTAGCAATCAGCCCCAGCATTTT. Translated: CSVEDSSNQPQHF.

The chain employs TRBV12-3 or TRBV12-4 and TRBJ2-2, with 8 bases lining up with TRBD2. Trimming removed 6 bases from V and 5 bases from J; junction bases left unmatched: 8. The CDR3 extends over 15 amino acids. Here the CDR3 DNA reads TGTGCCAGCAGACTCGTAGCGGGGCAAACCGGGGAGCTGTTTTTT. Translated: CASRLVAGQTGELFF.

V gene TRBV20-1 combines with J gene TRBJ1-1; the D gene is possibly TRBD1 (5 bases). Germline lookup yields CDR1 DFQATT and CDR2 SNEGSKA (reference sequence). Trimming removed 5 bases from V and 1 base from J, with 14 bases in between. The CDR3 runs 14 residues. The DNA of the CDR3 is TGCAGTGCTCTGGGGGTAGGGGCGAACACTGAAGCTTTCTTT. Translating it yields CSALGVGANTEAFF.

This chain links TRBV20-1 with TRBJ2-5; D unclear. The CDR3 is made up of 13 amino acids. The V end lost 3 bases, the J end lost 1 base, and 9 bases lay between the germline ends. Germline CDR1 DFQATT, CDR2 SNEGSKA (reference sequence). CDR3 in DNA: TGCAGTGCTAGGAGGACGGCCCAAGAGACCCAGTACTTC. Translated, it gives CSARRTAQETQYF.

The chain employs TRBV30 and TRBJ1-1, with D maybe TRBD1 (5 bases). The ends were cut back, 3 bases at V and 2 bases at J, with 10 bases in the middle. Looked up from germline, CDR1 is GTSNPN and CDR2 is SVGIG (reference sequence). There are 13 residues in the CDR3. CDR3 region: CAWRTDYNTEAFF. The CDR3 DNA reads as TGTGCCTGGAGGACAGACTACAACACTGAAGCTTTCTTT.

This clonotype was observed a handful of times. The V and J genes are TRBV7-9 and TRBJ2-7, with D maybe TRBD1 (5 bases). CDR3 length: 16 residues. V lost 0 bases and J 6 bases, leaving 18 bases between the germline ends. Germline V lookup: CDR1 SEHNR, CDR2 FQNEAQ (reference sequence). CDR3 DNA: TGTGCCAGCAGCTTAGCGGTTGCCAGGGCCCAGGGCGAGCAGTACTTC. Its protein is CASSLAVARAQGEQYF.

The V call is TRBV3-1, the J call TRBJ2-5, with D possibly TRBD2 on 5 matching bases. V lost 5 bases and J lost 1, with 14 bases in between. Germline CDR1 and CDR2: LGHDT and YNNKEL (reference sequence). This CDR3 is built from 15 residues. The CDR3 nucleotides are TGTGCCAGCAGCTCGGACTCTGCCGGCCAAGAGACCCAGTACTTC. As protein: CASSSDSAGQETQYF.

This sequence joins TRBV24-1 and TRBJ2-5; TRBD2 matches 10 bases. The J segment lost 4 bases and the V segment lost 3 bases, leaving 13 bases of the junction unmatched. Germline-derived CDR1 and CDR2 are KGHDR and SFDVKD. This CDR3 spans 18 amino acids. The CDR3 region is CATSDRDSGRPKGETQYF. The DNA of the CDR3 is TGTGCCACCAGTGATCGAGATAGCGGGAGGCCAAAGGGAGAGACCCAGTACTTC.

The chain carries TRBV3-1 and TRBJ1-1; unclear D gene. Germline V gene data show CDR1 as LGHDT and CDR2 as YNNKEL (reference sequence). The ends were cut back, 0 bases at V and 0 bases at J, with 8 bases in the middle. The CDR3 covers 15 residues. The CDR3 here is CASSQETAMNTEAFF. CDR3 DNA sequence: TGTGCCAGCAGCCAAGAAACCGCTATGAACACTGAAGCTTTCTTT.

The chain uses TRBV28 and TRBJ1-2; D call uncertain. This CDR3 comprises 12 residues. Germline CDR1 MDHEN, CDR2 SYDVKM. V gave up 7 bases and J gave up 4 bases, with 10 bases separating them. The CDR3 sequence is CASNAPVYGYTF. CDR3 bases: TGTGCCAGCAACGCACCCGTCTATGGCTACACCTTC.